This T cell receptor (beta chain) appears in the sequencing data of a study of beta chain features in type 1 diabetes. Notes on the study in general: Cells with high TCR expression could be over-represented when cDNA is sequenced. All four CD4+ subsets of Type 1 diabetes patients contained TCRB CDR3s that were moderately but significantly shorter. In these data, an HLA type influence on TCRB rearrangement remained unresolved. Equally in patients and controls, PCR might preferentially amplify shorter templates.

Between the trimmed V and J ends, which lost 1 base and 0 bases, there was a span of 8 bases. CDR3 length: 15 amino acids. Per germline, CDR1 SGDLS and CDR2 YYNGEE. On this clone itself: Its antigen is still unknown.

Investigators reverse transcribed all isolated RNA, so they sequenced expressed TCRB transcripts. Naive, central memory and regulatory T cell samples came to a mean of approximately 3.57 million reads. Sequencing was performed with immunoSEQ multiplex PCR; in TCRdb, only in-frame clones are kept and a portion is missing. The sample lists about 150,000 clones, about 9.3% occurring once. The material sequenced was central memory CD4+ T cells from blood. The V gene is TRBV9, the J gene TRBJ2-1; D unresolved. The receptor comes from a man aged 25-40 years with type 1 diabetes. CDR3 DNA sequence: TGTGCCAGCAGCGTAAGCGTGGGCTCCTACAATGAGCAGTTCTTC. Translating gives CASSVSVGSYNEQFF.